This T cell receptor (beta chain) originates from a study of blood T cell repertoires in COVID-19. At the level of the study: From the United States, Italy and Spain came samples of acute and convalescent COVID-19. PBMCs, B-cell-depleted T cells, or T cells were the source of the cDNA or gDNA that made up the material.

CDR1 is KGHSH and CDR2 is LQKENI in the germline V gene. The CDR3 sequence is 16 residues long. Trimming removed 1 base at V and 0 bases at J, with 9 bases between. Authors' analysis steps: By means of reference gene primer amplification, nucleated cell counts were estimated. Clones were read by immunoSEQ multiplex PCR, and TCRdb kept only the in-frame ones, dropping some. The DNA gave D and trimming, while V, J and clone size come from that table. The sample has 410,000 or so clones, roughly 89% seen once; the top ten hold 1.4%. This sequence joins TRBV18 and TRBJ1-4, with a tentative D call TRBD1 (6 bases). This receptor was obtained from a woman under 40 with active or convalescent COVID-19. The sample consisted of peripheral blood. CDR3 nucleotide sequence: TGTGCCAGCTCACCACGAGGGGGTGCAACTAATGAAAAACTGTTTTTT. Amino acids: CASSPRGGATNEKLFF.